This T cell receptor beta chain emerged from a study of graft-versus-host responses after intestinal transplantation. Overall study: Multivisceral, liver-intestinal, or isolated intestinal grafts were transplanted into recipients. Findings of the study overall: GvH clonotypes were identified within recipient marrow, with a subset emerging first in ileum or blood. The study associated peak circulating GvH clone levels with early post-transplant HvG declines.

Here immunoSEQ multiplex PCR was the method, and the copy in TCRdb shows in-frame clones only, minus some. Of more than 95,000 clones in the sample, 93% were seen once. Note on this clone: The antigen is unknown.

V was cut by 6 bases and J by 7 bases, with 19 bases left in between. The CDR3 totals 14 residues. CDR1 SQVTM and CDR2 ANQGSEA come from the germline V gene. The clonotype originates from a human donor who received an intestinal transplant. The material sequenced was unstimulated CD8+ T cells sorted from spleen or lymph node cells, taken before intestinal transplant. The chain couples TRBV29-1 to TRBJ2-1, with a weak D call TRBD2 (11 bases). This CDR3 is CSVTSGTGDNEQFF. CDR3 nucleotide sequence: TGCAGCGTGACTAGCGGGACAGGGGATAATGAGCAGTTCTTC.